This T cell receptor beta chain was sequenced during a study of blood T cell repertoires in COVID-19. The authors' processing: Amplification with reference gene primers provided the estimates of nucleated cell counts. Some clones are missing from TCRdb's copy, which holds only in-frame ones; the method was immunoSEQ multiplex PCR. V and J calls and clone size follow that table, whereas D and trimming were derived from the DNA. The sample yields about 94,000 clones, roughly 70% seen once. This sequence originates from a man aged 65 to 79 with COVID-19, enrolled during active disease. Sequencing input: peripheral blood.

CDR3 sequence reads: CASSLQAGVWGTDTQYF. The CDR3 DNA reads as TGTGCCAGCAGCTTACAAGCGGGAGTTTGGGGGACAGATACGCAGTATTTT. The chain combines TRBV7-2 with TRBJ2-3; 8 nucleotides agree with TRBD2. Germline-derived CDR1 and CDR2 are SGHTA and FQGNSA. The J segment lost 3 bases and the V segment lost 2 bases, leaving 10 bases of the junction unmatched. CDR3 length equals 17 residues.